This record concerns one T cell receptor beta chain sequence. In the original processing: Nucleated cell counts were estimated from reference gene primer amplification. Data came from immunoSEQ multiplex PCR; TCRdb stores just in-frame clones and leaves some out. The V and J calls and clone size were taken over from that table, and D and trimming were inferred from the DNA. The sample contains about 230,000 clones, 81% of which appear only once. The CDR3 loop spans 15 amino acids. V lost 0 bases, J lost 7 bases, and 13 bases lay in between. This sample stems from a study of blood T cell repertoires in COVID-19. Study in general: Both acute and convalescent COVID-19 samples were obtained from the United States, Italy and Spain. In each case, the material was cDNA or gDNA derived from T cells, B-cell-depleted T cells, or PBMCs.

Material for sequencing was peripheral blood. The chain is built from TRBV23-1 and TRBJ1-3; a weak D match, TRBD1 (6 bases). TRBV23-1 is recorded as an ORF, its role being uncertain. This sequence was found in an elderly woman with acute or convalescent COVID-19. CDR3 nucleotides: TGCGCCAGCAGTCAATCCTTTGGACAGTTGAACACCATATATTTT. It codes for CASSQSFGQLNTIYF.